This T cell receptor beta chain came from a study of PD-1 blockade in classical Hodgkin lymphoma. Each and every patient relapsed after autologous stem cell transplantation, and patients got differing brentuximab vedotin exposure. Findings and caveats of the study: Before treatment, complete responders showed about the same diversity as newly diagnosed patients. While CD8+ TCR diversity did not rise significantly by C4D1, CD4+ TCR diversity did.

The protocol was immunoSEQ multiplex PCR, while the TCRdb copy is restricted to in-frame clones and leaves out a portion. The sample shows about 100,000 clones, 85% to 90% of them seen only once. To note about this clone: No antigen is known for it.

V lost 4 bases and J lost 7; bases outside the gene matches: 8. Germline lookup yields CDR1 SGHAT and CDR2 FQNNGV. The length of the CDR3 is 16 residues. The source material was peripheral blood mononuclear cells (PBMCs), sampled before the second cycle of nivolumab. The chain employs TRBV11-2 and TRBJ1-6; 9 bases fit TRBD1. This sequence originates from a human donor with classical Hodgkin lymphoma. The CDR3 loop reads CASSSTNRGRNSPLHF. The CDR3 nucleotides are TGTGCCAGCAGCTCAACAAACAGGGGGCGAAATTCACCCCTCCACTTT.